One sample yielded the 17 T cell receptor beta chains listed below, sequenced in a study of cytomegalovirus exposure and HLA in healthy donors. The table came from immunoSEQ multiplex PCR; TCRdb's copy has only in-frame clones and leaves some out. The sample holds about 130,000 clones, around four fifths seen once. Specimen: PBMCs. These receptors came from a man aged 25 to 45 in good health and CMV-seropositive.

The chain carries TRBV6-1 and TRBJ1-2; 10 nucleotides agree with TRBD1. CDR1 is MNHNS, CDR2 SASEGT, per germline. The length of the CDR3 is 13 residues. V trimming: 6 bases; J trimming: 6 bases; junction bases outside the gene matches: 4. The CDR3 sequence: CASSAGTGDGYTF. DNA of the CDR3: TGTGCCAGCAGCGCGGGGACAGGGGATGGCTACACCTTC.

V usage is TRBV19 and J usage is TRBJ2-5; unclear D gene. The CDR3 spans 13 residues. Looked up from germline, CDR1 is LNHDA and CDR2 is SQIVND (reference sequence). V gave up 2 bases and J gave up 3 bases, with 7 bases separating them. As DNA, the CDR3 is TGTGCCAGTAGTATATGGAGTAAAGAGACCCAGTACTTC. It specifies CASSIWSKETQYF. The full variable domain, in which reference TRBV19 and TRBJ2-5 provide the parts outside the CDR3, is DGGITQSPKYLFRKEGQNVTLSCEQNLNHDAMYWYRQDPGQGLRLIYYSQIVNDFQKGDIAEGYSVSREKKESFPLTVTSAQKNPTAFYLCASSIWSKETQYFGPGTRLLVL.

The J gene is TRBJ2-7, the V gene TRBV6-5; TRBD1 agrees at 7 bases. Germline V gene lookup returns CDR1 MNHEY and CDR2 SVGAGI. CDR3 length: 14 amino acids. Trimming removed 0 bases from V and 6 bases from J; junction bases left unmatched: 5. The CDR3 region is CASSYSGGRGEQYF. The DNA of the CDR3 is TGTGCCAGCAGTTACTCAGGGGGCCGAGGCGAGCAGTACTTC.

The chain couples TRBV9 to TRBJ2-3; perhaps TRBD2 as D (5 bases). Trimming shortened V by 0 bases and J by 8 bases, and 10 bases separated the two germline ends. CDR1 and CDR2 from the germline V gene are SGDLS and YYNGEE. The CDR3 consists of 13 residues. The CDR3: CASSVAAEATQYF. The CDR3 bases are TGTGCCAGCAGCGTAGCTGCGGAGGCTACGCAGTATTTT.

The rearrangement uses TRBV7-7 and TRBJ2-1; TRBD2 agrees at 10 bases. Losses at the gene ends were 1 base for V and 6 bases for J; bases not matched to a gene: 6. CDR3 size: 16 residues. The germline gives CDR1 SSHAT, CDR2 FNYEAQ (reference sequence). CDR3 DNA: TGTGCCAGCAGCTTAGTGAGCGGGGGGGCTTTCAATGAGCAGTTCTTC. It translates to CASSLVSGGAFNEQFF. The variable domain in full, completed from reference TRBV7-7 and TRBJ2-1, reads GAGVSQSPRYKVTKRGQDVTLRCDPISSHATLYWYQQALGQGPEFLTYFNYEAQPDKSGLPSDRFSAERPEGSISTLTIQRTEQRDSAMYRCASSLVSGGAFNEQFFGPGTRLTVL.

The chain joins TRBV6-1 to TRBJ2-7; D uncertain. Deletions cut 5 bases from V and 2 bases from J, with 10 bases between. This CDR3 is 13 amino acids long. Germline CDR1 MNHNS, CDR2 SASEGT. The chain's CDR3 is CASSRQAPYEQYF. CDR3 DNA: TGTGCCAGCAGTCGCCAAGCCCCCTACGAGCAGTACTTC.

V gene TRBV2 combines with J gene TRBJ1-5; 10 positions match TRBD1. V shed 6 bases and J 5 bases; nucleotides not matched to a gene: 7. The CDR3 runs 15 residues. The germline V gene encodes CDR1 SNHLY and CDR2 FYNNEI. This CDR3 is CASRDQTGGYQPQHF. CDR3 nucleotide sequence: TGTGCCAGCAGGGACCAGACAGGGGGCTATCAGCCCCAGCATTTT.

The chain is built from TRBV6-5 and TRBJ1-2; no clear D gene. Germline V lookup: CDR1 MNHEY, CDR2 SVGAGI. V was cut by 5 bases and J by 5 bases, with 15 bases left in between. CDR3 length equals 14 residues. The CDR3 region is CASSRQNFGYGYTF. CDR3 sequence (DNA): TGTGCCAGCAGTCGACAAAACTTCGGATATGGCTACACCTTC.

The chain has TRBV10-3 and TRBJ1-1, with a weak D call TRBD1 (6 bases). Germline CDR1 is ENHRY and CDR2 is SYGVKD. The CDR3 sequence is 13 residues long. Trimming cost V 11 bases and J 0 bases, with 13 bases left between them. CDR3 bases: TGTGCCGCAGCGGGACACCTGAACACTGAAGCTTTCTTT. Translation: CAAAGHLNTEAFF.

The rearrangement links TRBV9 to TRBJ1-6, with D unclear. The CDR3 totals 15 residues. Germline values: CDR1 SGDLS, CDR2 YYNGEE. The V end lost 2 bases, the J end lost 10 bases, and 16 bases lay between the germline ends. In DNA, the CDR3 is TGTGCCAGCAGCGTTGCCCCTGCTCCCGGGTCACCCCTCCACTTT. Its translation is CASSVAPAPGSPLHF.

The J gene is TRBJ2-2, the V gene TRBV9; D unclear. V lost 0 bases and J 8 bases, leaving 8 bases between the germline ends. The CDR3 is made up of 13 amino acids. CDR1 SGDLS and CDR2 YYNGEE come from the germline V gene. Here the CDR3 DNA reads TGTGCCAGCAGCGTAGCTGTTGTTGGGGAGCTGTTTTTT. Translated, it gives CASSVAVVGELFF.

This clone was seen only once. The chain is built from TRBV7-2 and TRBJ2-7; TRBD2 agrees at 7 bases. V lost 7 bases to trimming and J lost 9 bases; unmatched junction nucleotides: 9. Germline CDR1 SGHTA, CDR2 FQGNSA. The CDR3 is 12 residues long. The CDR3 bases are TGTGCCAGCACTCGGGAGGCCGGGGCGCAGTACTTC. Amino acids: CASTREAGAQYF.

V usage is TRBV2 and J usage is TRBJ1-1, with a weak D call TRBD1 (6 bases). The CDR3 has 14 residues. Looked up from germline, CDR1 is SNHLY and CDR2 is FYNNEI. V was clipped by 2 bases and J by 6 bases, with 13 bases between them. The CDR3 DNA is TGTGCCAGCAGTGAATCAGGGGTTGGGGCTGAAGCTTTCTTT. Translated: CASSESGVGAEAFF. Supplemented by reference TRBV2 and TRBJ1-1, the full variable domain reads EPEVTQTPSHQVTQMGQEVILRCVPISNHLYFYWYRQILGQKVEFLVSFYNNEISEKSEIFDDQFSVERPDGSNFTLKIRSTKLEDSAMYFCASSESGVGAEAFFGQGTRLTVV.

The chain employs TRBV7-9 and TRBJ2-7; maybe TRBD1 (6 bases). V lost 7 bases, J lost 5 bases, and 18 bases lay in between. The CDR3 loop spans 14 amino acids. Per the germline V gene, CDR1 is SEHNR and CDR2 is FQNEAQ (reference sequence). The CDR3 coding sequence is TGTGCCAGCACCTCGTGGGGGACAACCAACGAGCAGTACTTC. This gives the protein CASTSWGTTNEQYF. Together with reference TRBV7-9 and TRBJ2-7, the CDR3 gives the full variable domain: DTGVSQNPRHKITKRGQNVTFRCDPISEHNRLYWYRQTLGQGPEFLTYFQNEAQLEKSRLLSDRFSAERPKGSFSTLEIQRTEQGDSAMYLCASTSWGTTNEQYFGPGTRLTVT.

The rearrangement links TRBV9 to TRBJ1-2; D ambiguous. The length of the CDR3 is 16 residues. V lost 3 bases, J lost 1 base, and 16 bases lay in between. The germline CDR1 and CDR2 sequences are SGDLS and YYNGEE. CDR3 region: CASSAPLESGNYGYTF. CDR3 coding DNA: TGTGCCAGCAGCGCGCCCCTGGAATCGGGTAACTATGGCTACACCTTC.

V is TRBV19 and J is TRBJ1-6; 9 bases match TRBD1. The CDR3 sequence is 14 residues long. J lost 8 bases, V lost 6 bases, and 5 bases had no gene match. The germline V gene has CDR1 LNHDA and CDR2 SQIVND (reference sequence). The CDR3 DNA reads TGTGCCAGTAGCTACAGGGGGCGTGATTCACCCCTCCACTTT. Amino acids: CASSYRGRDSPLHF.

This clone was observed once. The rearrangement links TRBV29-1 to TRBJ1-1, with TRBD1 as a possible D gene (5 bases). This CDR3 has 15 amino acids. Germline-derived CDR1 and CDR2 are SQVTM and ANQGSEA. V was trimmed by 1 base and J by 0 bases, leaving 12 bases between them. Here the CDR3 reads CSVEALGGLNTEAFF. DNA of the CDR3: TGCAGCGTTGAAGCTCTGGGGGGGTTGAACACTGAAGCTTTCTTT.